This TCR beta chain was sequenced during a study of cytomegalovirus exposure and HLA in healthy donors. PCR used 60 Vbeta primers and 13 Jbeta primers. Repertoires were generated with immunoSEQ multiplex PCR, while TCRdb's copy carries only in-frame clones and drops some. The sample holds 150,000 to 200,000 clones, under 90% seen once. The CDR3 sequence is 18 residues long. Germline CDR1 reads SGHTA; CDR2 reads FQGNSA. The junction had 12 bases not matched to a gene; V was cut back by 5 bases and J by 2 bases. This TCR was recovered from a man aged 18 to 29 in good health and CMV-seronegative. The sample consisted of PBMCs. The V and J genes are TRBV7-2 and TRBJ2-6; 7 bases fit TRBD1. The CDR3 here is CASSPPGTAFAGANVLTF. CDR3 sequence (DNA): TGTGCCAGCAGCCCTCCTGGGACAGCCTTTGCTGGGGCCAACGTCCTGACTTTC.